These 26 T cell receptor beta chains were sequenced from one sample in a study of cytomegalovirus exposure and HLA in healthy donors (TCRdb year 2017). The method behind the library was the immunoSEQ multiplex PCR assay. The clones in this table, taken by TCRdb from immuneACCESS, are in-frame only. Not every clone is retained; where verified, under half of the shortfall comes from an unresolved V gene, and the cause of the rest is unknown. For this sample the table gives 220,000 or so clones, of which around 90% were detected only once. The ten most abundant clones make up roughly 2% of the sample. The source material was PBMCs. The receptors stem from a woman aged 18-29 years in good health and CMV-seropositive.

This chain's CDR3 is CAWSVRRLAGGQEQFF. The CDR3 region has the DNA TGTGCCTGGAGTGTACGGCGGCTAGCGGGAGGTCAAGAGCAGTTCTTC. The V and J genes are TRBV30 and TRBJ2-1; 11 positions match TRBD2. This CDR3 is built from 16 residues. Germline CDR1 and CDR2: GTSNPN and SVGIG (reference sequence). Germline trimming cut 0 bases from V and 10 bases from J; bases unmatched to any gene: 11.

This chain links TRBV30 with TRBJ1-2; 8 nucleotides agree with TRBD1. The CDR3 covers 13 residues. Germline values: CDR1 GTSNPN, CDR2 SVGIG (reference sequence). Trimming took 4 bases from V and 3 from J; bases not matched to a gene: 4. CDR3 loop: CAWTMGQDYGYTF. The CDR3 region has the DNA TGTGCCTGGACAATGGGACAGGACTATGGCTACACCTTC. Looking up the rest from reference TRBV30 and TRBJ1-2 gives the full variable domain: SQTIHQWPATLVQPVGSPLSLECTVEGTSNPNLYWYRQAAGRGLQLLFYSVGIGQISSEVPQNLSASRPQDRQFILSSKKLLLSDSGFYLCAWTMGQDYGYTFGSGTRLTVV.

CDR3 region: CASSQTPGVVDEQYF. Written as DNA, the CDR3 is TGTGCCAGCAGCCAGACACCGGGAGTAGTGGACGAGCAGTACTTC. V gene TRBV14 combines with J gene TRBJ2-7; maybe TRBD2 (6 bases). The CDR3 is 15 residues long. Between the trimmed V and J ends, which lost 3 bases and 5 bases, there was a span of 17 bases. Germline CDR1 reads SGHDN; CDR2 reads FVKESK.

This clone was detected once. The gene calls are TRBV5-4 and TRBJ2-2, with 8 positions matching TRBD2. Germline V CDR1 and CDR2: SGHNT, YYREEE (reference sequence). This CDR3 has 15 amino acids. Unmatched junction bases numbered 5, after V lost 3 bases and J lost 4 bases. CDR3 residues: CASSWGLGFTGELFF. CDR3 in DNA: TGTGCCAGCAGCTGGGGACTAGGATTCACCGGGGAGCTGTTTTTT. Full variable domain (missing parts from reference TRBV5-4 and TRBJ2-2): ETGVTQSPTHLIKTRGQQVTLRCSSQSGHNTVSWYQQALGQGPQFIFQYYREEENGRGNFPPRFSGLQFPNYSSELNVNALELDDSALYLCASSWGLGFTGELFFGEGSRLTVL.

The genes are TRBV29-1 and TRBJ1-1; D might be TRBD1 (5 bases). The length of the CDR3 is 15 residues. The V end was cut by 4 bases, the J end by 3 bases, with 18 bases between. In germline, CDR1 is SQVTM, CDR2 ANQGSEA. The CDR3 region has the DNA TGCAGCGTTGGACTTTGGGGGGGGAGGGACACTGAAGCTTTCTTT. It yields the protein CSVGLWGGRDTEAFF.

The J gene is TRBJ2-1, the V gene TRBV29-1; 8 nucleotides match TRBD2. J was trimmed by 0 bases and V by 0 bases; bases with no gene match: 13. The germline CDR1 and CDR2 sequences are SQVTM and ANQGSEA. CDR3 length: 19 amino acids. CDR3 protein: CSVEDYLRTSPSSYNEQFF. The CDR3 DNA reads as TGCAGCGTTGAAGATTATCTGCGGACTAGCCCTAGCTCCTACAATGAGCAGTTCTTC.

The chain combines TRBV5-1 with TRBJ2-6; D is possibly TRBD1 (6 bases). Trimming pared 3 bases from V and 2 bases from J, leaving 15 bases between. The germline gives CDR1 SGHRS, CDR2 YFSETQ. The CDR3 has 17 amino acids. The CDR3 DNA sequence: TGCGCCAGCAGCTCGTCATCAGGGGATACTGGGGCCAACGTCCTGACTTTC. Amino acid sequence: CASSSSSGDTGANVLTF.

The J gene is TRBJ1-4, the V gene TRBV27; 8 bases are shared with TRBD1. Germline V CDR1 and CDR2: MNHEY, SMNVEV (reference sequence). This CDR3 contains 14 residues. Trimming took 6 bases from V and 11 from J; bases not matched to a gene: 11. CDR3 nucleotides: TGTGCCAGCAGCCGCGACAGGGGAGATAGTAAACTGTTTTTT. Translation: CASSRDRGDSKLFF.

The gene calls are TRBV5-1 and TRBJ1-2, with TRBD1 matching 7 bases. The germline gives CDR1 SGHRS, CDR2 YFSETQ. The CDR3 has 14 amino acids. V dropped 4 bases and J dropped 4; count of bases not matched to a gene: 7. CDR3 sequence: CASSQGTVLYGYTF. The CDR3 nucleotides are TGCGCCAGCAGCCAAGGGACAGTCCTCTATGGCTACACCTTC.

V usage is TRBV4-1 and J usage is TRBJ2-3; D not resolved. There are 13 residues in the CDR3. The V end lost 0 bases, the J end lost 3 bases, and 4 bases lay between the germline ends. CDR1 and CDR2 from the germline V gene are MGHRA and YSYEKL. CDR3 in amino acids: CASSQERTDTQYF. In DNA, the CDR3 is TGCGCCAGCAGCCAAGAGAGGACAGATACGCAGTATTTT.

V gene TRBV28 combines with J gene TRBJ2-7, with a tentative D call TRBD2 (6 bases). Trimming stripped 7 bases from V and 1 base from J, with 26 bases between. This CDR3 is built from 18 residues. Per germline, CDR1 MDHEN and CDR2 SYDVKM. CDR3 sequence reads: CASTPRPHGTPTSYEQYF. The CDR3 DNA reads TGTGCCAGCACTCCCCGCCCCCATGGGACTCCAACGTCCTACGAGCAGTACTTC.

Here the CDR3 reads CASSAMGTGKQETQYF. CDR3 bases: TGTGCCAGCAGTGCCATGGGGACAGGGAAACAAGAGACCCAGTACTTC. The gene calls are TRBV28 and TRBJ2-5; TRBD1 aligns across 9 bases. The CDR3 spans 16 residues. CDR1 is MDHEN and CDR2 is SYDVKM in the germline V gene. The V gene end was trimmed by 5 bases and the J gene end by 2 bases; junction bases not matched to a gene: 9.

V is TRBV6-1 and J is TRBJ2-3; D is unresolved. The CDR3 totals 13 residues. Germline CDR1 is MNHNS and CDR2 is SASEGT. Trimming pared 6 bases from V and 1 base from J, leaving 8 bases between. CDR3 coding DNA: TGTGCCAGCAGGGCCGCGGGCACAGATACGCAGTATTTT. The encoded protein is CASRAAGTDTQYF.

This chain joins TRBV5-4 and TRBJ2-5; 7 bases map to TRBD2. Germline CDR1 and CDR2: SGHNT and YYREEE (reference sequence). The CDR3 is 18 amino acids. V shed 3 bases, J shed 5 bases, and the junction held 19 bases outside the gene matches. In DNA form, the CDR3 reads TGTGCCAGCAGCTCCGGTGAGGAGGCGGGAGTTAGTTGGGAGACCCAGTACTTC. Translating it yields CASSSGEEAGVSWETQYF.

V gene TRBV18 combines with J gene TRBJ2-7, with D maybe TRBD1 (7 bases). Trimming removed 8 bases at V and 5 bases at J, with 16 bases between. Germline V lookup: CDR1 KGHSH, CDR2 LQKENI. This CDR3 comprises 13 residues. The CDR3, as DNA: TGTGCCAGCAGCGAACAGGGGAGGCACGAGCAGTACTTC. This codes for CASSEQGRHEQYF. Drawing the rest from reference TRBV18 and TRBJ2-7, the complete variable domain is NAGVMQNPRHLVRRRGQEARLRCSPMKGHSHVYWYRQLPEEGLKFMVYLQKENIIDESGMPKERFSAEFPKEGPSILRIQQVVRGDSAAYFCASSEQGRHEQYFGPGTRLTVT.

The rearrangement joins TRBV9 to TRBJ1-3; D is uncertain. V lost 0 bases and J lost 2, with 9 bases in between. The length of the CDR3 is 15 residues. Germline V gene data show CDR1 as SGDLS and CDR2 as YYNGEE. As DNA, the CDR3 is TGTGCCAGCAGCGTAGGGACTTCACCTGGAAACACCATATATTTT. It codes for CASSVGTSPGNTIYF.

V and J are TRBV9 and TRBJ2-3, with a tentative D call TRBD2 (6 bases). Germline CDR1 SGDLS, CDR2 YYNGEE. This CDR3 has 15 residues. Trimming left V 2 bases short and J 6 bases short, with 16 bases between. The CDR3: CASSVTGLPGDTQYF. The CDR3 DNA reads TGTGCCAGCAGCGTCACGGGACTCCCTGGCGATACGCAGTATTTT.

The chain is built from TRBV6-5 and TRBJ1-4; TRBD1 is a possible D gene (5 bases). Trimming removed 0 bases at V and 7 bases at J, with 12 bases between. This CDR3 is 15 amino acids long. From germline, CDR1 is MNHEY and CDR2 SVGAGI. The CDR3 DNA follows: TGTGCCAGCAGTTACTCAAGCAGGGTCGGTGAAAAACTGTTTTTT. Protein sequence: CASSYSSRVGEKLFF.

The chain couples TRBV27 to TRBJ2-1; TRBD1 might be the D (6 bases). This CDR3 has 14 amino acids. The V and J ends lost 5 bases and 10 bases respectively, with 18 bases between them. CDR1 and CDR2 (germline): MNHEY, SMNVEV (reference sequence). The CDR3 DNA is TGTGCCAGCAGTCAGACGGGCCCCAGGGGAGAGCAGTTCTTC. Translation: CASSQTGPRGEQFF.

J is TRBJ2-2 and V is TRBV9, with 13 bases lining up with TRBD2. CDR1 is SGDLS and CDR2 is YYNGEE in the germline V gene. The CDR3 is 16 residues long. V shed 5 bases and J 3 bases; nucleotides not matched to a gene: 4. For the CDR3, the DNA is TGTGCCAGCAGGGGTACTAGCGGGAGGGACACCGGGGAGCTGTTTTTT. Translating gives CASRGTSGRDTGELFF.

J is TRBJ2-5 and V is TRBV2; the match to TRBD2 covers 8 bases. Germline-derived CDR1 and CDR2 are SNHLY and FYNNEI. V lost 3 bases, J lost 4 bases, and 4 bases stayed unmatched. The CDR3 is 14 residues long. CDR3 region: CASSEVGGVETQYF. The CDR3 DNA reads TGTGCCAGCAGTGAGGTCGGGGGGGTAGAGACCCAGTACTTC.

The V gene is TRBV7-3, the J gene TRBJ2-1, with a possible D match to TRBD2 (5 bases). In germline, CDR1 is SGHTA, CDR2 FQGTGA. V lost 0 bases and J 6 bases, leaving 12 bases between the germline ends. CDR3 length equals 15 residues. CDR3: CASSLTPGWSNEQFF. Here the CDR3 DNA reads TGTGCCAGCAGCTTAACCCCGGGGTGGAGCAATGAGCAGTTCTTC. Full variable domain (remainder filled in from reference TRBV7-3 and TRBJ2-1): GAGVSQTPSNKVTEKGKYVELRCDPISGHTALYWYRQSLGQGPEFLIYFQGTGAADDSGLPNDRFFAVRPEGSVSTLKIQRTERGDSAVYLCASSLTPGWSNEQFFGPGTRLTVL.

The chain has TRBV4-1 and TRBJ1-5; D unresolved. Germline V gene lookup returns CDR1 MGHRA and CDR2 YSYEKL. V shed 1 base and J shed 7 bases, with 8 bases lying between them. The CDR3 totals 13 residues. The CDR3 DNA is TGCGCCAGCAGCCAAGCTCCCGGGCAGCCCCAGCATTTT. It encodes CASSQAPGQPQHF.

This chain links TRBV19 with TRBJ2-2; 9 nucleotides match TRBD2. The CDR3 spans 14 residues. The germline gives CDR1 LNHDA, CDR2 SQIVND (reference sequence). The V and J ends lost 7 bases and 1 base, in that order; junction bases with no gene match: 1. As DNA, the CDR3 is TGTGCCAGTACTAGCGGGGTGAACACCGGGGAGCTGTTTTTT. This encodes CASTSGVNTGELFF.

This sequence joins TRBV30 and TRBJ1-5, with 9 bases lining up with TRBD1. The J segment lost 2 bases and the V segment lost 5 bases, leaving 1 base of the junction unmatched. CDR1 is GTSNPN, CDR2 SVGIG, per germline (reference sequence). This CDR3 is built from 13 residues. CDR3 DNA sequence: TGTGCCTGGGGGGACAGGGGCAATCAGCCCCAGCATTTT. Its protein product is CAWGDRGNQPQHF.

J is TRBJ1-1 and V is TRBV20-1; no clear D gene. Per germline, CDR1 DFQATT and CDR2 SNEGSKA (reference sequence). Trimming pared 5 bases from V and 8 bases from J, leaving 12 bases between. The CDR3 runs to 11 residues. The CDR3, as DNA: TGCAGTGCTGACTACGTGGGCGAAGCTTTCTTT. This translates into CSADYVGEAFF.